Shown below are 25 T cell receptor beta chains from a single sample sequenced in a study of T cell repertoires in aging, cancer and after chemotherapy. Peripheral blood genomic DNA, not sorted cells or RNA, was the template. Rearranged V-D-J TRB sequences were amplified with a mixed TRB-A/B primer pool. MiXCR, applied by TCRdb to the multiplex PCR reads, yields one record per CDR3 protein. The sample holds a few thousand distinct CDR3 sequences; 27% are singletons and the top ten take approximately 31%. Sequenced sample: blood. The receptors were sampled from a human donor with a blood cancer.

This clonotype was seen a handful of times. The chain has TRBV7-2 and TRBJ1-1; perhaps TRBD1 as D (5 bases). This CDR3 contains 18 residues. Deletions cut 5 bases from V and 0 bases from J, with 22 bases between. From germline, CDR1 is SGHTA and CDR2 FQGNSA. As DNA, the CDR3 is TGTGCCAGCAGCAGCCCCCCGGGGGGGGTTGGGCTGAACACTGAAGCTTTCTTT. This gives the protein CASSSPPGGVGLNTEAFF.

The chain has TRBV27 and TRBJ2-3, with 10 positions matching TRBD2. There are 17 residues in the CDR3. V was pared by 4 bases and J by 2 bases, with 9 bases of the junction left unmatched. CDR1 is MNHEY and CDR2 is SMNVEV in the germline V gene (reference sequence). This chain's CDR3 is CASSSLTSGEYTDTQYF. DNA for the CDR3: TGTGCCAGCAGTTCCCTAACTAGCGGGGAATACACAGATACGCAGTATTTT.

By frequency in the sample, this clonotype is medium-sized. The chain has TRBV27 and TRBJ2-6, with TRBD2 matching 13 bases. The V segment lost 5 bases and the J segment 1 base; nucleotides outside the gene matches: 5. The germline V gene has CDR1 MNHEY and CDR2 SMNVEV (reference sequence). The CDR3 totals 18 residues. CDR3 bases: TGTGCCAGCAGTCCCGGACTAGCGGGAGTATCTGGGGCCAACGTCCTGACTTTC. Residues: CASSPGLAGVSGANVLTF.

This chain uses TRBV7-9 with TRBJ2-5; tentative D call: TRBD1 (6 bases). Germline CDR1 and CDR2: SEHNR and FQNEAQ (reference sequence). CDR3 length: 15 residues. The V end lost 0 bases, the J end lost 4 bases, and 12 bases lay between the germline ends. The CDR3 nucleotides read TGTGCCAGCAGCTTAGCACAGGGTGGGGGAGAGACCCAGTACTTC. Encoded protein: CASSLAQGGGETQYF.

This clonotype has just a few counts. The gene calls are TRBV6-1 and TRBJ2-7, with 9 bases aligning to TRBD1. The CDR3 totals 12 residues. Germline CDR1 is MNHNS and CDR2 is SASEGT. The V segment lost 8 bases and the J segment 5 bases; nucleotides outside the gene matches: 4. The CDR3 bases are TGTGCCAGCCGGGGACAGGGTCACGAGCAGTACTTC. Translated: CASRGQGHEQYF.

V and J are TRBV7-9 and TRBJ1-3, with D tentatively TRBD1 (5 bases). This CDR3 is built from 14 residues. V lost 1 base and J lost 8, with 12 bases in between. Germline V gives CDR1 SEHNR, CDR2 FQNEAQ (reference sequence). The CDR3: CASSLEGNGDTIYF. Here the CDR3 DNA reads TGTGCCAGCAGCTTAGAGGGGAACGGAGACACCATATATTTT. Full variable domain (remainder filled in from reference TRBV7-9 and TRBJ1-3): DTGVSQNPRHKITKRGQNVTFRCDPISEHNRLYWYRQTLGQGPEFLTYFQNEAQLEKSRLLSDRFSAERPKGSFSTLEIQRTEQGDSAMYLCASSLEGNGDTIYFGEGSWLTVV.

This chain joins TRBV20-1 and TRBJ2-3, with TRBD2 matching over 10 bases. The CDR3 totals 15 residues. From germline, CDR1 is DFQATT and CDR2 SNEGSKA (reference sequence). Trimming removed 4 bases from V and 8 bases from J; junction bases left unmatched: 12. The CDR3 DNA is TGCAGTGCTAATATAGCGGGAGGTCCCGGTGGTACGCAGTATTTT. The encoded protein is CSANIAGGPGGTQYF.

Points on this clonotype: The junction departs from the called germline gene at one end, perhaps through a read error. V usage is TRBV13 and J usage is TRBJ2-1, with TRBD2 matching over 10 bases. Germline-derived CDR1 and CDR2 are PRHDT and FYEKMQ (reference sequence). The CDR3 is 13 amino acids. The DNA of the CDR3 is TGTGCCAGCAGCTCGGTAACTAGCGGGACCTCCCACTTC. Translating gives CASSSVTSGTSHF.

The chain couples TRBV10-3 to TRBJ1-5; D possibly corresponds to TRBD1 (5 bases). The CDR3 loop spans 14 amino acids. Looked up from germline, CDR1 is ENHRY and CDR2 is SYGVKD. Trimming shortened V by 10 bases and J by 4 bases, and 17 bases separated the two germline ends. The CDR3: CATAWGGRNQPQHF. CDR3 nucleotides: TGTGCCACCGCGTGGGGGGGGAGGAATCAGCCCCAGCATTTT.

Comment on this clonotype: A much larger clone is a single base away; this may be a read error. The rearrangement uses TRBV6-1 and TRBJ2-1, with unresolved D. This CDR3 contains 14 residues. Germline loops: CDR1 MNHNS, CDR2 SASEGT. Trimming cost V 2 bases and J 3 bases, with 8 bases left between them. CDR3 protein: CASSELRGYNEQFF. DNA of the CDR3: TGTGCCAGCAGTGAATTGAGAGGCTACAATGAGCAGTTCTTC.

The rearrangement uses TRBV30 and TRBJ1-2; D is undetermined. Germline V gives CDR1 GTSNPN, CDR2 SVGIG (reference sequence). The V end lost 1 base, the J end lost 8 bases, and 8 bases lay between the germline ends. The CDR3 contains 11 residues. The CDR3 DNA reads TGTGCCTGGAGTGGCGTCAGGGGCTACACCTTC. It specifies CAWSGVRGYTF.

Of note for this clonotype: The limits of the CDR3 on the DNA are not certain, so only TCRdb's listed CDR3 is given. This chain links TRBV11-2 with TRBJ2-7; the table's D call TRBD1 went unverified against the DNA. Germline lookup yields CDR1 SGHAT and CDR2 FQNNGV. The CDR3 contains 14 residues when both ends are counted. CDR3 in amino acids: CASSFGPGTYEQYF.

The V call is TRBV15, the J call TRBJ2-3; D is possibly TRBD1 (5 bases). V was shortened by 2 bases and J by 5 bases, with 8 bases between the two germline ends. This CDR3 has 13 residues. Germline-derived CDR1 and CDR2 are LNHNV and YYDKDF (reference sequence). The DNA of the CDR3 is TGTGCCACCAGCAGACTAGGGGTAGATACGCAGTATTTT. This sequence encodes CATSRLGVDTQYF.

V usage is TRBV18 and J usage is TRBJ2-1; maybe TRBD2 (7 bases). The CDR3 is 16 residues long. In germline, CDR1 is KGHSH, CDR2 LQKENI. Trimming left V 4 bases short and J 8 bases short, with 21 bases between. The CDR3 DNA reads as TGTGCCAGCTCACTGAAGGGCGGGGGCGCATGGGATGAGCAGTTCTTC. Encoded protein: CASSLKGGGAWDEQFF.

The V call is TRBV7-2, the J call TRBJ1-5; D gene ambiguous. In germline, CDR1 is SGHTA, CDR2 FQGNSA. The CDR3 extends over 13 amino acids. Trimming removed 1 base from V and 4 bases from J, with 5 bases in between. The CDR3 loop reads CASSLEQNQPQHF. For the CDR3, the DNA is TGTGCCAGCAGCTTAGAACAGAATCAGCCCCAGCATTTT.

The rearrangement links TRBV15 to TRBJ2-1; a possible D gene is TRBD1 (6 bases). Germline loops: CDR1 LNHNV, CDR2 YYDKDF (reference sequence). V lost 3 bases, J lost 0 bases, and 12 bases lay in between. This CDR3 is 16 amino acids long. As DNA, the CDR3 is TGTGCCACCAGCAGGGACAGTCTCTACTCCTACAATGAGCAGTTCTTC. It translates to CATSRDSLYSYNEQFF.

CDR3 region: CASSKIGLAGGEQYF. The CDR3 DNA reads TGTGCCAGCAGCAAAATAGGACTAGCGGGAGGCGAGCAGTACTTC. The chain has TRBV5-4 and TRBJ2-7; TRBD2 matches 14 bases. The junction had 6 bases not matched to a gene; V was cut back by 4 bases and J by 6 bases. Germline assignment: CDR1 SGHNT and CDR2 YYREEE (reference sequence). The CDR3 extends over 15 amino acids.

With respect to this clonotype: This may be a read error, as it is one base from a much larger clone. The gene calls are TRBV27 and TRBJ2-3; D possibly matches TRBD1 or TRBD2 (5 bases each). The CDR3 is made up of 13 amino acids. Trimming left V 9 bases short and J 9 bases short, with 19 bases between. Germline CDR1 is MNHEY and CDR2 is SMNVEV (reference sequence). In DNA form, the CDR3 reads TGTGCCAGAAGCCAACGGGACGGGCGGACGCAGTATTTT. This encodes CARSQRDGRTQYF.

Within the sample, this clonotype is large (0.1 to 1%). The CDR3 region is CASSFTSGSPLDEQFF. As DNA, the CDR3 is TGTGCCAGCAGTTTCACTAGCGGGAGCCCCCTTGATGAGCAGTTCTTC. The V gene is TRBV27, the J gene TRBJ2-1; 11 bases line up with TRBD2. The trim removed 3 bases at V and 8 bases at J, leaving 9 bases unmatched. Germline V lookup: CDR1 MNHEY, CDR2 SMNVEV (reference sequence). This CDR3 contains 16 residues.

The chain carries TRBV11-1 and TRBJ2-7, with TRBD1 identical over 10 bases. In germline, CDR1 is SGHAT, CDR2 FQDESV (reference sequence). Trimming cost V 1 base and J 5 bases; bases outside gene matches: 5. The CDR3 runs to 15 residues. In DNA form, the CDR3 reads TGTGCCAGCAGCTTAGAAGGGACAGGGGACCACGAGCAGTACTTC. Translated, it gives CASSLEGTGDHEQYF.

This sequence joins TRBV28 and TRBJ2-7; TRBD1 matches 12 bases. Unmatched junction bases numbered 6, after V lost 6 bases and J lost 6 bases. The CDR3 sequence is 14 residues long. Germline V gene sequence: CDR1 MDHEN, CDR2 SYDVKM. The CDR3 here is CASSPGQGAREQYF. The CDR3 DNA is TGTGCCAGCAGCCCGGGACAGGGGGCGCGCGAGCAGTACTTC.

V gene TRBV12-3 or TRBV12-4 combines with J gene TRBJ2-7; maybe TRBD1 (6 bases). The CDR3 contains 14 residues. Trimming took 5 bases from V and 5 from J, leaving 16 bases between them. In nucleotides, the CDR3 is TGTGCCAGCAGTGCCCACAGGGTGGCGCACGAGCAGTACTTC. This encodes CASSAHRVAHEQYF.

This clonotype showed up just a few times. The rearrangement uses TRBV20-1 and TRBJ2-5; 7 bases agree with TRBD2. CDR1 and CDR2 from the germline V gene are DFQATT and SNEGSKA (reference sequence). With V trimmed by 5 bases and J by 2 bases, 5 bases remained unmatched. The CDR3 consists of 13 residues. CDR3 amino acids: CSARTRGQETQYF. As DNA, the CDR3 is TGCAGTGCTCGGACTAGGGGACAAGAGACCCAGTACTTC.

This clonotype rates as medium-sized. The rearrangement links TRBV18 to TRBJ2-5; possible D gene TRBD1, 6 bases. CDR1 is KGHSH, CDR2 LQKENI, per germline. With 1 base removed from V and 0 bases from J, the gap between germline ends came to 6 bases. The CDR3 consists of 14 residues. CDR3 amino acids: CASSPRQDQETQYF. The CDR3, as DNA: TGTGCCAGCTCACCACGACAGGACCAAGAGACCCAGTACTTC. Looking up the rest from reference TRBV18 and TRBJ2-5 gives the full variable domain: NAGVMQNPRHLVRRRGQEARLRCSPMKGHSHVYWYRQLPEEGLKFMVYLQKENIIDESGMPKERFSAEFPKEGPSILRIQQVVRGDSAAYFCASSPRQDQETQYFGPGTRLLVL.

This chain joins TRBV11-2 and TRBJ2-3; D could derive from TRBD1 or TRBD2 (5 bases each). This CDR3 is 16 amino acids long. The V gene lost 6 bases and the J gene lost 2 bases, with 18 bases spanning the gap. Germline V lookup: CDR1 SGHAT, CDR2 FQNNGV. The DNA for the CDR3 is TGTGCCAGCAGTTGGGGACGGACGGGACCCACAGATACGCAGTATTTT. Its translation is CASSWGRTGPTDTQYF.